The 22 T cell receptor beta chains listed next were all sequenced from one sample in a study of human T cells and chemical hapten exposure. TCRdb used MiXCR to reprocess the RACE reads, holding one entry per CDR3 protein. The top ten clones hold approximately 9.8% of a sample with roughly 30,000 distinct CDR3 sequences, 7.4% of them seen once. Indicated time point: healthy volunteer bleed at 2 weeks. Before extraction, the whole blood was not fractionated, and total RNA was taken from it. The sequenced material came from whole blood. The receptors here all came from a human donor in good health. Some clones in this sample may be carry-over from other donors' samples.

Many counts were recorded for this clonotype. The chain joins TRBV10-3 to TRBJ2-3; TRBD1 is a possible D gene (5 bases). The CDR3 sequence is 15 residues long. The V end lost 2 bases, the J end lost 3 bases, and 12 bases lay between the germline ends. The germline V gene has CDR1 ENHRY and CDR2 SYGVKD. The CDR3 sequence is CAISERSRTTDTQYF. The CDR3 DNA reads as TGTGCCATCAGTGAGAGATCCAGGACAACAGATACGCAGTATTTT.

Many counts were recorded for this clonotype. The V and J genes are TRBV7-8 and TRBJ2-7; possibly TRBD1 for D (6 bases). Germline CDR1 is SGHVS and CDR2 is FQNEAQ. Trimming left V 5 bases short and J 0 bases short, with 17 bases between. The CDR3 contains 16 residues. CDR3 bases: TGTGCCAGCAGCCTGCAACAGGGCCCTAGCTCCTACGAGCAGTACTTC. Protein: CASSLQQGPSSYEQYF.

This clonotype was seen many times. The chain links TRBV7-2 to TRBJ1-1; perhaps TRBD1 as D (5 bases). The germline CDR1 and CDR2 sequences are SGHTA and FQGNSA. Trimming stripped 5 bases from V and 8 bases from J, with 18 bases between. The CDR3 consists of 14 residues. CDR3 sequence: CASSARLTATEAFF. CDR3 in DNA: TGTGCCAGCAGCGCCCGACTGACAGCCACCGAAGCTTTCTTT. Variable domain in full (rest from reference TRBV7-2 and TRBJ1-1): GAGVSQSPSNKVTEKGKDVELRCDPISGHTALYWYRQSLGQGLEFLIYFQGNSAPDKSGLPSDRFSAERTGGSVSTLTIQRTQQEDSAVYLCASSARLTATEAFFGQGTRLTVV.

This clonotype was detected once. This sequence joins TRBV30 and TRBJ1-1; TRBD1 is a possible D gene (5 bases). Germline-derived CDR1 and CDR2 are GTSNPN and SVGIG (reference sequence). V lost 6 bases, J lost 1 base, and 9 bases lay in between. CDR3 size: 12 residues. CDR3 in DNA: TGTGCCTGCTGCGGGGGGAACACTGAAGCTTTCTTT. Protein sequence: CACCGGNTEAFF.

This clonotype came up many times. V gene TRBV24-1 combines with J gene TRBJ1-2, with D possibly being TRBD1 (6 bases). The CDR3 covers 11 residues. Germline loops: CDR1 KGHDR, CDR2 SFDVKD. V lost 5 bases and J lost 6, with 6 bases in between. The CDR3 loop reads CATSGQDGYTF. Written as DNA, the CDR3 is TGTGCCACCAGTGGACAGGATGGCTACACCTTC.

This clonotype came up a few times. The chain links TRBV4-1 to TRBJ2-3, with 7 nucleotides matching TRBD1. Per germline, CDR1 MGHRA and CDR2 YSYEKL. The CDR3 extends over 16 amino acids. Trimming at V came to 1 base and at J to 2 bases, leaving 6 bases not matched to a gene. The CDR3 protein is CASSQGNRGYTDTQYF. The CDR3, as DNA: TGCGCCAGCAGCCAAGGAAACAGGGGATACACAGATACGCAGTATTTT.

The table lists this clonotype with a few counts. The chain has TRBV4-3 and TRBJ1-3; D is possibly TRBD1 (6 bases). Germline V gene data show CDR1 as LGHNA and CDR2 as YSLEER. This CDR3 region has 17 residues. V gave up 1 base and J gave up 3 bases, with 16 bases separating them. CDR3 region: CASSQVRGGRCGNTIYF. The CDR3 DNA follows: TGCGCCAGCAGCCAAGTGAGGGGGGGGCGCTGTGGAAACACCATATATTTT.

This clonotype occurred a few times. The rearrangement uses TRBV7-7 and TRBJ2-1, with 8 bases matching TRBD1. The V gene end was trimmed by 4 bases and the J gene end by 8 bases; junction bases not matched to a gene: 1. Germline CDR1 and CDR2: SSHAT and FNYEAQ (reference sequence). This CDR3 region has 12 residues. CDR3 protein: CASSSTGDEQFF. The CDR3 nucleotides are TGTGCCAGCAGCTCGACAGGGGATGAGCAGTTCTTC.

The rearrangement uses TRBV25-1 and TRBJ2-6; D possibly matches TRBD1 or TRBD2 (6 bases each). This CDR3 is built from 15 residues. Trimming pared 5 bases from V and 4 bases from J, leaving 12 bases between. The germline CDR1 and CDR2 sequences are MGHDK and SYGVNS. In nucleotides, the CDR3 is TGTGCCAGCAGTCCAGGGGCGGGAGGGGCCAACGTCCTGACTTTC. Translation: CASSPGAGGANVLTF.

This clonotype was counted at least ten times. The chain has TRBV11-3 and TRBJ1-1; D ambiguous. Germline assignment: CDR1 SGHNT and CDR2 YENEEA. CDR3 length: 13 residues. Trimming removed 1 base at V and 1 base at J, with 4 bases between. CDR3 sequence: CASSLGRNTEAFF. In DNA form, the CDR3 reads TGTGCCAGCAGCTTAGGTCGGAACACTGAAGCTTTCTTT.

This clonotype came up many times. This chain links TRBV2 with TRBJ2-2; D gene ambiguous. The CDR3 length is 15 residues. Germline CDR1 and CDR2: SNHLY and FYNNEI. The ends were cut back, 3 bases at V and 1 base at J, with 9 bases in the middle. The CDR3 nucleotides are TGTGCCAGCAGTGACGGAAGAGAGAACACCGGGGAGCTGTTTTTT. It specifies CASSDGRENTGELFF. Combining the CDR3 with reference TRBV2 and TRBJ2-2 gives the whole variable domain EPEVTQTPSHQVTQMGQEVILRCVPISNHLYFYWYRQILGQKVEFLVSFYNNEISEKSEIFDDQFSVERPDGSNFTLKIRSTKLEDSAMYFCASSDGRENTGELFFGEGSRLTVL.

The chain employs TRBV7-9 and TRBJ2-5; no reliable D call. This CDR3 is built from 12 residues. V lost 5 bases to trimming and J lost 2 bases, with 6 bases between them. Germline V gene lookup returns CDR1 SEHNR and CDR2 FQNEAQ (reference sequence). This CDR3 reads CASSPIQETQYF. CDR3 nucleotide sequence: TGTGCCAGCAGCCCCATACAAGAGACCCAGTACTTC. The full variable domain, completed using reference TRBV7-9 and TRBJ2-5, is DTGVSQNPRHKITKRGQNVTFRCDPISEHNRLYWYRQTLGQGPEFLTYFQNEAQLEKSRLLSDRFSAERPKGSFSTLEIQRTEQGDSAMYLCASSPIQETQYFGPGTRLLVL.

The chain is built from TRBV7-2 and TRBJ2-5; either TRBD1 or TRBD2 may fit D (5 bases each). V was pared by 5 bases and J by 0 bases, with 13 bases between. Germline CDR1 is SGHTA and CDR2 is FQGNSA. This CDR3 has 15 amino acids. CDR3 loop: CASSRKRGNQETQYF. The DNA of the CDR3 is TGTGCCAGCAGCCGCAAACGGGGCAACCAAGAGACCCAGTACTTC.

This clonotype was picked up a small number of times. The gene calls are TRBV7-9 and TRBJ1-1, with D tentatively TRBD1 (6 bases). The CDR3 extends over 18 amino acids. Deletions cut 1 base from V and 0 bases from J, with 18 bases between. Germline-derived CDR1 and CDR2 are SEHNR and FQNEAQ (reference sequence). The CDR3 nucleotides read TGTGCCAGCAGCTTAGGGCGATGGGGGGCCGGAATGAACACTGAAGCTTTCTTT. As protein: CASSLGRWGAGMNTEAFF.

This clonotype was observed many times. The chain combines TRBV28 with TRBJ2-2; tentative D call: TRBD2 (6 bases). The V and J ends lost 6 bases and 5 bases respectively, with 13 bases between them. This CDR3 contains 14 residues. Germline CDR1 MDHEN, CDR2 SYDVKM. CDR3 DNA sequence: TGTGCCAGCAGAACTAGCCAGAAAACCGGGGAGCTGTTTTTT. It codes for CASRTSQKTGELFF.

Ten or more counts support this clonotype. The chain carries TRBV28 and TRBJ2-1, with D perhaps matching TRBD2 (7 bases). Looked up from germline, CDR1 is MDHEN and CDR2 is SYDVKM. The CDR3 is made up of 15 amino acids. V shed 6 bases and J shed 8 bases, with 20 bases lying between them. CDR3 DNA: TGTGCCAGCAGCTCTTTTAGGGGGAGGGGGGATGAGCAGTTCTTC. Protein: CASSSFRGRGDEQFF.

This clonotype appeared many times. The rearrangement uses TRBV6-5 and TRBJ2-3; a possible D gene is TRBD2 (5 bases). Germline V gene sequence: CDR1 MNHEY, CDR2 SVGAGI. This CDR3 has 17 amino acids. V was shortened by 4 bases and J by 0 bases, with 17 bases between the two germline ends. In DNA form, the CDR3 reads TGTGCCAGCAGTTCCAACCGAGGGTATACTAGCACAGATACGCAGTATTTT. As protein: CASSSNRGYTSTDTQYF.

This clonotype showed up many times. CDR3 residues: CASTKYQIVPNEQFF. Written as DNA, the CDR3 is TGTGCCAGCACCAAGTACCAGATAGTCCCCAATGAGCAGTTCTTC. The V call is TRBV7-8, the J call TRBJ2-1; no definite D call. Germline CDR1 reads SGHVS; CDR2 reads FQNEAQ. The CDR3 extends over 15 amino acids. Trimming shortened V by 7 bases and J by 6 bases, and 19 bases separated the two germline ends.

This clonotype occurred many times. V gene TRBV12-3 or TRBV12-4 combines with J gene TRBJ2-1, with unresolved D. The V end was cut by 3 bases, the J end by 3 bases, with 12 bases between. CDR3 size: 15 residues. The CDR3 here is CASSFLGILYNEQFF. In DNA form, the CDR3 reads TGTGCCAGCAGTTTCCTTGGGATCCTCTACAATGAGCAGTTCTTC.

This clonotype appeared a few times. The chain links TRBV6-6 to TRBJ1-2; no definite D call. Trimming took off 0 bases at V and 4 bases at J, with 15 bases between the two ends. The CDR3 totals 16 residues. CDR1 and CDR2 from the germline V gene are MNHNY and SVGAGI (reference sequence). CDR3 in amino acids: CASSYSEVKFSYGYTF. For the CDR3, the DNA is TGTGCCAGCAGTTACTCGGAGGTGAAGTTCAGCTATGGCTACACCTTC.

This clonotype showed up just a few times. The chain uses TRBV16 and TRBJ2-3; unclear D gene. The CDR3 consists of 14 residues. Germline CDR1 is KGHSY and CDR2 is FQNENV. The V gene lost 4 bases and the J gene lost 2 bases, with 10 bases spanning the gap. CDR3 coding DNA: TGTGCCAGCAGCCGACAAGGGTCCACAGATACGCAGTATTTT. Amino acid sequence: CASSRQGSTDTQYF. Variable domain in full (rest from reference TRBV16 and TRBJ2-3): GEEVAQTPKHLVRGEGQKAKLYCAPIKGHSYVFWYQQVLKNEFKFLISFQNENVFDETGMPKERFSAKCLPNSPCSLEIQATKLEDSAVYFCASSRQGSTDTQYFGPGTRLTVL.

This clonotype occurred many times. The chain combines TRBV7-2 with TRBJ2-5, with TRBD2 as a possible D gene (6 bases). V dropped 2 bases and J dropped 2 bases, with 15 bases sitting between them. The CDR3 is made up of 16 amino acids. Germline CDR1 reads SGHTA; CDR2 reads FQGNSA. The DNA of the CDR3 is TGTGCCAGCAGCTTATGGGGGGAAGGGGTGCAAGAGACCCAGTACTTC. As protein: CASSLWGEGVQETQYF.